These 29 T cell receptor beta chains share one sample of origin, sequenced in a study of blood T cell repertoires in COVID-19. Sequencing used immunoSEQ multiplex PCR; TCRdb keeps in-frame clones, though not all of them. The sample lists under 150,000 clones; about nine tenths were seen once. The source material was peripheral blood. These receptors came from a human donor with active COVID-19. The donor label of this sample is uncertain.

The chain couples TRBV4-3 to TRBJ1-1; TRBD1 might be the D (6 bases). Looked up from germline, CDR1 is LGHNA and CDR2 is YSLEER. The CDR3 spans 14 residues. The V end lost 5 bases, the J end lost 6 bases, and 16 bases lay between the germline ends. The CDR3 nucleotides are TGCGCCAGCAGCGCAATACCTCAGGGGTCTGAAGCTTTCTTT. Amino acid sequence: CASSAIPQGSEAFF.

The CDR3 region is CAISESGLAGGNEQFF. As DNA, the CDR3 is TGTGCCATCAGTGAGTCGGGACTAGCGGGGGGCAATGAGCAGTTCTTC. The chain has TRBV10-3 and TRBJ2-1; 15 bases map to TRBD2. Germline V gene lookup returns CDR1 ENHRY and CDR2 SYGVKD. The CDR3 runs to 16 residues. Trimming cost V 0 bases and J 6 bases; bases outside gene matches: 0.

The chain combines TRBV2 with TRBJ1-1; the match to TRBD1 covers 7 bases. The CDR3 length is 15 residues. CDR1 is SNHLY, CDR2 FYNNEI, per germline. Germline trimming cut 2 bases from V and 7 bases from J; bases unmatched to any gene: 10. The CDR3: CASSESGRGWFEAFF. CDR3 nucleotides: TGTGCCAGCAGTGAATCGGGCAGGGGGTGGTTTGAAGCTTTCTTT.

This CDR3 is CASTGGGIEAFF. The CDR3 DNA reads TGTGCCAGCACCGGGGGGGGAATTGAAGCTTTCTTT. The J gene is TRBJ1-1, the V gene TRBV12-3 or TRBV12-4, with D perhaps matching TRBD1 (5 bases). CDR3 length: 12 residues. The ends were cut back, 7 bases at V and 7 bases at J, with 13 bases in the middle.

The CDR3 reads CASRRDRGNNEQFF. The CDR3 DNA follows: TGTGCCAGCAGACGGGACAGGGGAAACAATGAGCAGTTCTTC. The rearrangement joins TRBV6-5 to TRBJ2-1; TRBD1 matches 10 bases. The CDR3 consists of 14 residues. Per the germline V gene, CDR1 is MNHEY and CDR2 is SVGAGI. Unmatched junction bases numbered 4, after V lost 6 bases and J lost 5 bases.

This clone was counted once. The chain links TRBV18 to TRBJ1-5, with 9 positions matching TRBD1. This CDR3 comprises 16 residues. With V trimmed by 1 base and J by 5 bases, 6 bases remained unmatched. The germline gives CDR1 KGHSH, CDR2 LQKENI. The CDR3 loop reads CASSPLNRGLDQPQHF. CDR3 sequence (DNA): TGTGCCAGCTCACCACTTAACAGGGGGCTCGATCAGCCCCAGCATTTT.

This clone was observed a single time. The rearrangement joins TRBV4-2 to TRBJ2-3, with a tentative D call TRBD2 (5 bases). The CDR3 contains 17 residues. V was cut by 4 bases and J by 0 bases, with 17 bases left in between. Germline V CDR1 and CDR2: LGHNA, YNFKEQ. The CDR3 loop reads CASSPSRGSASTDTQYF. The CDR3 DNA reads TGTGCCAGCAGCCCCAGCCGGGGAAGTGCGAGCACAGATACGCAGTATTTT.

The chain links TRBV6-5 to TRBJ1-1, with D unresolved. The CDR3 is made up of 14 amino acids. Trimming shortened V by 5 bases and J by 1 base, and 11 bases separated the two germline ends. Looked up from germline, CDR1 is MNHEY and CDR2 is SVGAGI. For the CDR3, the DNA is TGTGCCAGCAGTACCCAAGACAAGAACACTGAAGCTTTCTTT. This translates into CASSTQDKNTEAFF.

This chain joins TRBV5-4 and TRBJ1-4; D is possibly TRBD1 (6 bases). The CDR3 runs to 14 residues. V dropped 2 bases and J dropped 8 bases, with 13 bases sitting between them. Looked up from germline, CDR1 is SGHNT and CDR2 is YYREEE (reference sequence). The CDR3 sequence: CASSFYREREKLFF. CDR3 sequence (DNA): TGTGCCAGCAGCTTCTACAGGGAGAGGGAAAAACTGTTTTTT.

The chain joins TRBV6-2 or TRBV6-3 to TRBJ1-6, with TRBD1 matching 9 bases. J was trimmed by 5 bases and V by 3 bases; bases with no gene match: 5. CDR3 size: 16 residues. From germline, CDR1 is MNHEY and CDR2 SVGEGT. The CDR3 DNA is TGTGCCAGCAGTTATCCGGACAGGGGACATAATTCACCCCTCCACTTT. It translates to CASSYPDRGHNSPLHF.

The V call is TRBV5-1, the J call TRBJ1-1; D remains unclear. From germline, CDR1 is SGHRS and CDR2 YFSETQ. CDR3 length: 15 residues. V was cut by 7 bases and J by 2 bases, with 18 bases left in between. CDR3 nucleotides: TGCGCCAGCTGTGGCAGTGAGGGTTATAACACTGAAGCTTTCTTT. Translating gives CASCGSEGYNTEAFF. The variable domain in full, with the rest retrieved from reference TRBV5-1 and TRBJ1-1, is KAGVTQTPRYLIKTRGQQVTLSCSPISGHRSVSWYQQTPGQGLQFLFEYFSETQRNKGNFPGRFSGRQFSNSRSEMNVSTLELGDSALYLCASCGSEGYNTEAFFGQGTRLTVV.

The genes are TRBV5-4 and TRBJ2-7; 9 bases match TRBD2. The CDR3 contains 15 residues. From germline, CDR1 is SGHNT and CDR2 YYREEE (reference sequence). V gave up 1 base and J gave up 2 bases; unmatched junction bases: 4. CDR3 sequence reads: CASSLRAGGPYEQYF. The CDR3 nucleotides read TGTGCCAGCAGCTTGCGGGCGGGGGGGCCCTACGAGCAGTACTTC.

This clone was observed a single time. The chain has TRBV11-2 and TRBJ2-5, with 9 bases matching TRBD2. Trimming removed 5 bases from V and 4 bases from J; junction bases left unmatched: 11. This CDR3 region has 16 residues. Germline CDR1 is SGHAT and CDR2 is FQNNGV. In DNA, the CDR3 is TGTGCCAGCAGCCCCTGGGTAGCGGGGGATGGAGAGACCCAGTACTTC. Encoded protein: CASSPWVAGDGETQYF. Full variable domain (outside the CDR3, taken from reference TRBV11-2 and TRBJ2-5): EAGVAQSPRYKIIEKRQSVAFWCNPISGHATLYWYQQILGQGPKLLIQFQNNGVVDDSQLPKDRFSAERLKGVDSTLKIQPAKLEDSAVYLCASSPWVAGDGETQYFGPGTRLLVL.

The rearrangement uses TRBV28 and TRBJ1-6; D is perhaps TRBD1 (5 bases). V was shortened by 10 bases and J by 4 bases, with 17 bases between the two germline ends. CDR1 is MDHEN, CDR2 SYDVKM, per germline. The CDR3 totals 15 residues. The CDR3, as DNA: TGTGCCATTCGCAACTCGCGACAGTATAATTCACCCCTCCACTTT. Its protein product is CAIRNSRQYNSPLHF.

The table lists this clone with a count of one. CDR3 region: CASSIDQGLANTGELFF. The CDR3 bases are TGTGCCAGTAGTATAGATCAGGGACTAGCGAACACCGGGGAGCTGTTTTTT. The chain recombines TRBV19 with TRBJ2-2, with TRBD2 matching over 8 bases. Unmatched junction bases numbered 3, after V lost 0 bases and J lost 0 bases. The CDR3 runs to 17 residues. Germline lookup yields CDR1 LNHDA and CDR2 SQIVND (reference sequence).

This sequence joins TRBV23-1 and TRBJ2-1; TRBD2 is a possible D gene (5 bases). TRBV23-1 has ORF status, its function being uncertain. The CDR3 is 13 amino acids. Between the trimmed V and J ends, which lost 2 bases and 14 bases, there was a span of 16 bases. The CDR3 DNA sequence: TGCGCCAGCAGTCAAACGGCTAGCCGGGTAAAGTTCTTC. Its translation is CASSQTASRVKFF.

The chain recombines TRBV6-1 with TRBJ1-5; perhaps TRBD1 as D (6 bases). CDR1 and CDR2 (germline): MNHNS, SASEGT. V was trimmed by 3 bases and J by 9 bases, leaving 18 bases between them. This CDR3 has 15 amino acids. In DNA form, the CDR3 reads TGTGCCAGCAGTGATGGGTCAGGGGTTGTGCGGCCCCAGCATTTT. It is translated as CASSDGSGVVRPQHF.

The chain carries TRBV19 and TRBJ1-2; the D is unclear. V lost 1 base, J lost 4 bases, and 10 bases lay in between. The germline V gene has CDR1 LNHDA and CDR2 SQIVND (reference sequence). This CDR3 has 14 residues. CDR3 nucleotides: TGTGCCAGTAGTATAGCCCCCAACTTCTATGGCTACACCTTC. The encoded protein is CASSIAPNFYGYTF.

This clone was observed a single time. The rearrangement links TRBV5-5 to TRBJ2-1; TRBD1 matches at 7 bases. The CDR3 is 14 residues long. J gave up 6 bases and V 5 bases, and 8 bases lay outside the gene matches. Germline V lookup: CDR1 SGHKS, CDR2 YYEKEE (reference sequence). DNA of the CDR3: TGTGCCAGCAGGAGACAGGGCTTATCCAATGAGCAGTTCTTC. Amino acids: CASRRQGLSNEQFF.

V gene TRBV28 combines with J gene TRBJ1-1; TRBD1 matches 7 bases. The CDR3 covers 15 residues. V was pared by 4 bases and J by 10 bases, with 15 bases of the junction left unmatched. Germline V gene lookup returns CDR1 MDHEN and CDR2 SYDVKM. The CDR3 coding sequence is TGTGCCAGCAGTTCACACGAAGGGGGCGTTTCGTCAGCTTTCTTT. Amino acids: CASSSHEGGVSSAFF.

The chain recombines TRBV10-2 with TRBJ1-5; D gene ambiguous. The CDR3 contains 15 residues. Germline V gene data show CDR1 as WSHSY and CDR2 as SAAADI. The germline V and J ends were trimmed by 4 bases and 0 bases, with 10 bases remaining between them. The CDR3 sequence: CASSGRGFSNQPQHF. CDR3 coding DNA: TGCGCCAGCAGTGGCCGCGGATTTAGCAATCAGCCCCAGCATTTT.

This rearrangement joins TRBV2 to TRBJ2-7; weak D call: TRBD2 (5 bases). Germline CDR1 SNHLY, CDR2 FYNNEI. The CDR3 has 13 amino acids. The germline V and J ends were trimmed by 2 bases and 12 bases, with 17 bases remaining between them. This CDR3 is CASSELGRADTYF. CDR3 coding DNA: TGTGCCAGCAGTGAACTCGGGCGGGCAGACACGTACTTC.

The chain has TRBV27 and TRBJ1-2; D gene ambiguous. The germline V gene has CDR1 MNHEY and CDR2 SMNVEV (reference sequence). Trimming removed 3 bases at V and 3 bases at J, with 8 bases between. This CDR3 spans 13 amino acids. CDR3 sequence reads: CASSFSEDYGYTF. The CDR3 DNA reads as TGTGCCAGCAGTTTTTCGGAGGACTATGGCTACACCTTC.

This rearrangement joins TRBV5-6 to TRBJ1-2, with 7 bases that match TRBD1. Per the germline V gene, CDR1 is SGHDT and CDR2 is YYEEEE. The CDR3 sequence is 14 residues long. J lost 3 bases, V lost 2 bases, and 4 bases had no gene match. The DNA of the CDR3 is TGTGCCAGCAGCTTACAGGGGTCGGACTATGGCTACACCTTC. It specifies CASSLQGSDYGYTF. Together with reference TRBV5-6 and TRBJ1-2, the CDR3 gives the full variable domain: DAGVTQSPTHLIKTRGQQVTLRCSPKSGHDTVSWYQQALGQGPQFIFQYYEEEERQRGNFPDRFSGHQFPNYSSELNVNALLLGDSALYLCASSLQGSDYGYTFGSGTRLTVV.

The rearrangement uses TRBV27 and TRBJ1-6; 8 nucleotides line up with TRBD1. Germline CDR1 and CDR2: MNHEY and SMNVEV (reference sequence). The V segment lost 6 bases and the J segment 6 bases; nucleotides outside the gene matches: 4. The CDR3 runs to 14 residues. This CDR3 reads CASSEDRVNSPLHF. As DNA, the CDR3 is TGTGCCAGCAGCGAGGACAGGGTTAATTCACCCCTCCACTTT.

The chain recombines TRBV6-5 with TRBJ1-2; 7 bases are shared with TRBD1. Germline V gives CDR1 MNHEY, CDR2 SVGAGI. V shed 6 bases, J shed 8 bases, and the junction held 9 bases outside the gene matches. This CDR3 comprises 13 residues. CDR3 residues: CASRRQGLGGYTF. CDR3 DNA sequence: TGTGCCAGCAGACGACAGGGCTTAGGCGGCTACACCTTC.

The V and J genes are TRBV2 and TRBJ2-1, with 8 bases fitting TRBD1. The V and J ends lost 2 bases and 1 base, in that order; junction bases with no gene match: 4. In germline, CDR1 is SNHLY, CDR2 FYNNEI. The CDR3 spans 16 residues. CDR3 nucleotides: TGTGCCAGCAGTGAACGGACAGGGAGGTCCTACAATGAGCAGTTCTTC. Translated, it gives CASSERTGRSYNEQFF.

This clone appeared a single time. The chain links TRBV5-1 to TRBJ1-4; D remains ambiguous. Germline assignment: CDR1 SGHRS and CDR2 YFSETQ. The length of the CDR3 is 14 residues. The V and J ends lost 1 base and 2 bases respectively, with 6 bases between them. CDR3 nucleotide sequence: TGCGCCAGCAGCTTGAGCAGGACTAATGAAAAACTGTTTTTT. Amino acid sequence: CASSLSRTNEKLFF.

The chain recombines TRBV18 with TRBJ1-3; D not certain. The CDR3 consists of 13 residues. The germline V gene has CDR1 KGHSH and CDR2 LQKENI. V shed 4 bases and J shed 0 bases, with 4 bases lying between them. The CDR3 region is CASSLISGNTIYF. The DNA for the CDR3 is TGTGCCAGCTCACTAATCTCTGGAAACACCATATATTTT.